This T cell receptor beta chain was retrieved from a study of shared clonotypes between healthy human individuals. Generated by immunoSEQ multiplex PCR, the TCRdb table keeps only in-frame clones and is missing some. The sample lists approximately 500,000 clones, 81% occurring once. CDR3 length: 15 amino acids. Per germline, CDR1 MGHDK and CDR2 SYGVNS. As to this clone: The likely explanation is a read error, given a far larger clone one base away. Different DNA sequences within this sample yield the same CDR3.

The sequence came from a woman in her 40s in good health. Some clones in this sample may be carry-over from other donors' samples. The sequencing input was PBMCs. The rearrangement uses TRBV25-1 and TRBJ1-5; maybe TRBD1 (5 bases). In nucleotides, the CDR3 is TGTGCTAGCAGTGAATACGGGGGTGGCAATCAGCCCCAGCATTTT. Its protein product is CASSEYGGGNQPQHF.